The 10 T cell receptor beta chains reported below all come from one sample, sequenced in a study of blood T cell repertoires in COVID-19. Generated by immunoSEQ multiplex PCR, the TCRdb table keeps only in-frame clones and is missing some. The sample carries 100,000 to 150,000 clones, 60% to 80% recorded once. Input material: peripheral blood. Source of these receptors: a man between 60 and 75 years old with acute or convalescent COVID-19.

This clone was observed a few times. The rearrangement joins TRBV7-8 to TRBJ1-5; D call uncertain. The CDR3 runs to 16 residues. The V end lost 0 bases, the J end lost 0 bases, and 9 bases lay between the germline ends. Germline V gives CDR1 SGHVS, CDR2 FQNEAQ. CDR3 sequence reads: CASSLARHISNQPQHF. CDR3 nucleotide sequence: TGTGCCAGCAGCTTAGCGCGACACATTAGCAATCAGCCCCAGCATTTT.

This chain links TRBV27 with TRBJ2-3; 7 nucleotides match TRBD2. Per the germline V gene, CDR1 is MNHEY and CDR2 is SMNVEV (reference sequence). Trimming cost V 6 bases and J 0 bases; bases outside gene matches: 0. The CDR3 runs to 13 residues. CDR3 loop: CASRRGSTDTQYF. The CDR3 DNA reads TGTGCCAGCAGGCGGGGGAGCACAGATACGCAGTATTTT.

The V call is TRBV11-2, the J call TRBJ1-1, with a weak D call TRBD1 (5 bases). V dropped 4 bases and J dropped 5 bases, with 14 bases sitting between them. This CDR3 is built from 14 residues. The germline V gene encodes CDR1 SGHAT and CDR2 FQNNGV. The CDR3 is CASSSFLGGTEAFF. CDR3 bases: TGTGCCAGCAGCTCCTTCCTCGGGGGGACTGAAGCTTTCTTT.

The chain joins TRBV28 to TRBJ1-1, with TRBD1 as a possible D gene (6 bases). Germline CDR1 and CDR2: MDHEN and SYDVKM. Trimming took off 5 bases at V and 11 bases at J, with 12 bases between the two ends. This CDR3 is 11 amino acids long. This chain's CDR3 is CASSTQGTAFF. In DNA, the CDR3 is TGTGCCAGCAGTACACAGGGCACGGCTTTCTTT.

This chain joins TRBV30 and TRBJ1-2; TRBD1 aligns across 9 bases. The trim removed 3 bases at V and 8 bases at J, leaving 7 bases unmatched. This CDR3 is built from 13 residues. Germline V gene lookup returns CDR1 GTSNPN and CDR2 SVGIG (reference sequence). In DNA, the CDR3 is TGTGCCTGGAGGCTACAGGGGGCAGTCGGCTACACCTTC. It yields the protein CAWRLQGAVGYTF. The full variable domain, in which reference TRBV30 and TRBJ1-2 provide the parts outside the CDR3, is SQTIHQWPATLVQPVGSPLSLECTVEGTSNPNLYWYRQAAGRGLQLLFYSVGIGQISSEVPQNLSASRPQDRQFILSSKKLLLSDSGFYLCAWRLQGAVGYTFGSGTRLTVV.

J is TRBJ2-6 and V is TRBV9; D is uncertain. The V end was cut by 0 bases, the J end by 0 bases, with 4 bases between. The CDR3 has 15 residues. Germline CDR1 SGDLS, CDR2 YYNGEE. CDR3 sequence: CASSVAVSGANVLTF. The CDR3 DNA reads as TGTGCCAGCAGCGTAGCGGTCTCTGGGGCCAACGTCCTGACTTTC.

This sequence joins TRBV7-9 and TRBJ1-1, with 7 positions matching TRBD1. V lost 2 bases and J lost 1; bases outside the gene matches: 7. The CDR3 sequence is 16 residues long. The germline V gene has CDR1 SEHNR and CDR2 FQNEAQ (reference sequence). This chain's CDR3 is CASSLPTGQANTEAFF. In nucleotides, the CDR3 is TGTGCCAGCAGCTTACCTACAGGACAGGCGAACACTGAAGCTTTCTTT.

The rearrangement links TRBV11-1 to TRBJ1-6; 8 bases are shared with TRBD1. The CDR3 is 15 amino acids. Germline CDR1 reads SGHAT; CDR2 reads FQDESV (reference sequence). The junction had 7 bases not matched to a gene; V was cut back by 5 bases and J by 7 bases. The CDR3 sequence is CASSPRTGSNSPLHF. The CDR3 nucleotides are TGTGCCAGCAGCCCCCGGACAGGGTCAAATTCACCCCTCCACTTT.

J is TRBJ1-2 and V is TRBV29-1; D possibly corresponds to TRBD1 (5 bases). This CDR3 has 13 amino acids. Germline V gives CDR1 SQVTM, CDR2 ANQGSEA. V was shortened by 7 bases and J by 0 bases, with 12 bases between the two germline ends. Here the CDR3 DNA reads TGCAGCGCAAAACAGGTTACTAACTATGGCTACACCTTC. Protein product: CSAKQVTNYGYTF. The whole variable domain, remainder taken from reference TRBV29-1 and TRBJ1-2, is SAVISQKPSRDICQRGTSLTIQCQVDSQVTMMFWYRQQPGQSLTLIATANQGSEATYESGFVIDKFPISRPNLTFSTLTVSNMSPEDSSIYLCSAKQVTNYGYTFGSGTRLTVV.

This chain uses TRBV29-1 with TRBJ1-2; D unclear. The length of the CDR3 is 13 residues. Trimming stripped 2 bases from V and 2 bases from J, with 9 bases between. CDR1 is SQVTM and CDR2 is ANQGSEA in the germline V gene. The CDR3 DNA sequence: TGCAGCGTTGAATTTGGGCAAAACTATGGCTACACCTTC. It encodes CSVEFGQNYGYTF.